A selection of T cell receptor beta chains follows, all from one sample in a study of radiotherapy plus CTLA-4 blockade in lung cancer. The protocol was immunoSEQ multiplex PCR, while the TCRdb copy is restricted to in-frame clones and leaves out a portion. The sample lists 25,000 to 35,000 clones, about 78% occurring once. The sequenced sample was peripheral blood, obtained from a patient treated with radiotherapy plus ipilimumab. The receptors originated from a human donor with non-small cell lung cancer who had stable disease on radiotherapy plus ipilimumab. Each CDR3 is given without its conserved first and last residue. The D gene is left open where the match is weak.

D: -
J: TRBJ2-3
V: TRBV7-2
CDR3: ASSPLGRSTDTQY

D: TRBD1
J: TRBJ1-4
V: TRBV28
CDR3: ASSSGFRDRGRGKLF

D: -
J: TRBJ1-1
V: TRBV27
CDR3: ASTGAGQRNTEAF

D: -
J: TRBJ1-2
V: TRBV21-1
CDR3: ASSKFWALGPGANYGYT

D: TRBD1
J: TRBJ1-1
V: TRBV6-1
CDR3: ATLPGQPNVRAF

D: -
J: TRBJ1-1
V: TRBV9
CDR3: ASSVAGGGVNTEAF

D: -
J: TRBJ2-7
V: TRBV5-4
CDR3: ASSLEQVPRGEQY

D: -
J: -
V: TRBV5-8
CDR3: ASTKAGHQVVGSYEQY

D: -
J: TRBJ2-5
V: TRBV5-1
CDR3: ASSPGLDQETQY

D: -
J: TRBJ1-1
V: TRBV18
CDR3: ASSPLPGTNMNTEAF

D: TRBD1
J: TRBJ2-7
V: TRBV6-5
CDR3: ASSFKGQYSSYEQY

D: -
J: TRBJ1-3
V: TRBV5-1
CDR3: ASSQTGTSGNTIY

D: -
J: TRBJ1-6
V: TRBV5-6
CDR3: ASSLGQASASSPLH

D: -
J: TRBJ1-2
V: TRBV28
CDR3: ASKPGGANYGYT

D: TRBD1
J: TRBJ1-5
V: TRBV2
CDR3: ASSERGQAMIGNQPQH

D: -
J: TRBJ1-2
V: TRBV7-3
CDR3: ASSATHAGHGYT

D: TRBD1
J: TRBJ2-5
V: TRBV29-1
CDR3: SVAKTGASFGETQY

D: TRBD2
J: TRBJ2-7
V: TRBV7-2
CDR3: ASNRGLGLYEQY

D: -
J: TRBJ1-5
V: TRBV7-6
CDR3: ASSRDFNQPQH

D: -
J: TRBJ2-3
V: TRBV7-2
CDR3: ASSSRRVGDTQY

D: -
J: TRBJ2-2
V: TRBV7-2
CDR3: ASSLVWGGANTGELF

D: -
J: TRBJ2-6
V: TRBV5-4
CDR3: ASSLSGANVLT

D: -
J: TRBJ2-3
V: TRBV4-1
CDR3: ASSQPPANTQY

D: -
J: TRBJ2-2
V: TRBV10-1
CDR3: ASSDHGELF

D: -
J: TRBJ1-5
V: TRBV7-2
CDR3: ASSLVRGSNQPQH

D: TRBD1
J: TRBJ2-1
V: TRBV9
CDR3: ASSVVDRGVRNEQF

D: -
J: TRBJ2-6
V: TRBV28
CDR3: ASRVARGINVLT

D: -
J: TRBJ1-1
V: TRBV6-1
CDR3: ASISANTEAF

D: TRBD1
J: TRBJ1-4
V: TRBV15
CDR3: ATSGDSSHEKLF

D: -
J: TRBJ2-7
V: TRBV6-5
CDR3: ASSTSSSYEQY

D: -
J: TRBJ1-1
V: TRBV15
CDR3: ATSSKGTTEAF

D: TRBD2
J: TRBJ2-3
V: TRBV7-2
CDR3: ASSPGLAATDTQY

D: -
J: TRBJ2-3
V: TRBV7-9
CDR3: ASSFGVHTDTQY

D: -
J: TRBJ1-1
V: TRBV29-1
CDR3: SGLRVDTEAF

D: -
J: TRBJ2-7
V: TRBV6-5
CDR3: ASSFPGSYYEQY

D: TRBD1
J: TRBJ2-5
V: TRBV10-1
CDR3: ASSPGQGIRETQY

D: -
J: TRBJ2-3
V: TRBV5-1
CDR3: ASSPEGGADTQY

D: -
J: TRBJ2-5
V: TRBV27
CDR3: ASSPKMIINPQETQY

D: TRBD1
J: TRBJ2-3
V: TRBV27
CDR3: ASSLGPGQGTDTQY

D: TRBD1
J: TRBJ1-1
V: TRBV14
CDR3: ASSKRQGVNTEAF

D: TRBD2
J: TRBJ2-1
V: TRBV11-3
CDR3: ASSLGMGRGGSYNEQF

D: -
J: TRBJ1-2
V: TRBV10-3
CDR3: AISGGTGFNYGYT

D: TRBD2
J: TRBJ2-1
V: TRBV6-1
CDR3: ASSEVASGGFLYNEQF

D: TRBD1
J: TRBJ1-4
V: TRBV9
CDR3: ASSVRDRGGEKLF

D: TRBD2
J: TRBJ2-3
V: TRBV2
CDR3: ASALGVAGGQDTQY

D: -
J: TRBJ1-2
V: TRBV19
CDR3: ASSTDRSNYGYT

D: -
J: TRBJ1-4
V: TRBV7-8
CDR3: ASSLARRAEKLF

D: TRBD1
J: TRBJ1-2
V: TRBV5-6
CDR3: ASSPNQGAVGYT

D: -
J: TRBJ1-1
V: TRBV19
CDR3: ASSINVAGRLNTEAF

D: TRBD1
J: TRBJ1-5
V: TRBV9
CDR3: ASSPRTGGDQPQH